The rows below give T cell receptor beta chains drawn from one sample of a study of CXCR3-negative and CXCR3-positive naive CD8 T cells. TCRdb reanalyzed the 5' RACE reads and collapses them to one entry per CDR3 protein, without DNA. The table for this sample gives 150,000 or so distinct CDR3 sequences. The specimen sequenced was naive CXCR3+ CD8+ T cells from blood. The source is a human donor in good health. Some clones in this sample may be carry-over from other donors' samples. Both conserved end residues are part of each CDR3.

TRBJ2-3 | TRBV9 | CASSVGGTADHTQYF
TRBJ2-1 | TRBV28 | CASSPRPGGYNEQFF
TRBJ2-6 | TRBV19 | CASSITPLLRTGSSGANVLTF
TRBJ1-5 | TRBV20-1 | CSGAGGNQPQHF
TRBJ2-7 | TRBV4-1 | CASSQSAGYEQYF
TRBJ2-3 | TRBV29-1 | CSVELGGGARDTQYF
TRBJ2-5 | TRBV28 | CASSSGTAQETQYF
TRBJ2-2 | TRBV28 | CAISARRGGGSGELFF
TRBJ2-7 | TRBV20-1 | CSARDRVIPYEQYF
TRBJ1-2 | TRBV18 | CASSEGALGGYTF
TRBJ2-2 | TRBV19 | CASSIAPHTGELFF
TRBJ2-1 | TRBV7-6 | CASSLENPGLAGGSRPDEQFF
TRBJ1-2 | TRBV28 | CASSLRWPIFHGYTF
TRBJ2-1 | TRBV15 | CATSRDWGGGTLSEQFF
TRBJ2-7 | TRBV9 | CASSPWAAGGSSEQYF
TRBJ2-7 | TRBV7-9 | CASSTDRSYEQYF
TRBJ2-1 | TRBV12-3/TRBV12-4 | CASSPLAGGGDEQFF
TRBJ2-1 | TRBV20-1 | CSAPGGLAGPYNEQFF
TRBJ1-2 | TRBV27 | CASRMLGANYGYTF